This T cell receptor (beta chain) was retrieved from a study of blood T cell repertoires in COVID-19. Looking at the study overall: The United States, Italy and Spain supplied acute and convalescent COVID-19 samples. T cells, B-cell-depleted T cells, or PBMCs supplied cDNA or gDNA.

Authors' processing steps: Nucleated cell counts were estimated from reference gene primer amplification. Generated by immunoSEQ multiplex PCR, the TCRdb table keeps only in-frame clones and is missing some. V and J calls and clone size are as listed in that table; D and trimming were resolved from the DNA. The sample has 150,000 to 200,000 clones, roughly 88% seen once; the top ten hold 6.5% to 8%. In Cohort 3, a recovered donor had either two negative PCRs, clearance, or symptom resolution. In its sample, this clone was seen once. The V and J ends lost 4 bases and 3 bases respectively, with 19 bases between them. In germline, CDR1 is LGHNT, CDR2 FRNRAP. CDR3 length: 16 amino acids.

The chain couples TRBV12-5 to TRBJ2-7; D may be TRBD2 (6 bases). The sequence was obtained from a woman between 45 and 65 years old who had recovered from COVID-19. Material for sequencing was PBMCs or T cells enriched from blood (not recorded which). CDR3 sequence reads: CASGSPSTRRGYEQYF. In DNA, the CDR3 is TGTGCTAGTGGTTCCCCTTCGACGAGGAGGGGCTACGAGCAGTACTTC.